These T cell receptor beta chains were read from a single sample in a study of graft-versus-host responses after intestinal transplantation. Profiled with immunoSEQ multiplex PCR; TCRdb holds only in-frame clones, not every one. Of about 70,000 clones detected, just under 95% appear once; the ten largest clones hold about 0.53%. Which antigens these TCRs recognize remains unknown. Source: unstimulated CD8+ T cells sorted from spleen or lymph node cells, taken before intestinal transplant. These receptors came from a human donor who received an intestinal transplant. CDR3s include the opening cysteine and the closing phenylalanine or tryptophan. The order of the fields is clone size, J gene, V gene, D gene, CDR3 DNA, CDR3 protein. D genes are given only for firm matches. Clone sizes are given selectively: once, few, many, or a class where the clone is expanded.

NA,TRBJ2-3,TRBV4-2,NA,TGTGCCAGCAGCCCGAAGCAGGGCACTAGCACAGATACGCAGTATTTT,CASSPKQGTSTDTQYF
NA,TRBJ2-3,TRBV12-1,NA,TGTGCCAGCAGCCGATATGGAGGGTGGGTCACAGATACGCAGTATTTT,CASSRYGGWVTDTQYF
NA,TRBJ2-2,TRBV7-2,NA,TGTGCCAGCAGCTTTACTAGACCGTACACCGGGGAGCTGTTTTTT,CASSFTRPYTGELFF
NA,TRBJ1-1,TRBV19,NA,TGTGCCAGTAGTATGGGGGATCCCACTGAAGCTTTCTTT,CASSMGDPTEAFF
NA,TRBJ2-7,TRBV10-2,NA,TGCGCCAGCAGTGAGTCAGACTACTCCTACGAGCAGTACTTC,CASSESDYSYEQYF
NA,TRBJ2-1,TRBV6-1,NA,TGTGCCAGCAATGTTAATGAGCAGTTCTTC,CASNVNEQFF
NA,TRBJ1-2,TRBV7-9,NA,TGTGCCAGCAGCTTAGGGAGTCTAAGAGGCTACACCTTC,CASSLGSLRGYTF
NA,TRBJ2-5,TRBV7-3,NA,TGTGCCAGCAGCCTAACTGGACATTCCCAAGAGACCCAGTACTTC,CASSLTGHSQETQYF
NA,TRBJ2-1,TRBV6-6,NA,TGTGCCAGCAGTTACTTTCTCGGGCAGTTCTTC,CASSYFLGQFF
NA,TRBJ2-1,TRBV7-7,TRBD1,TGTGCCAGCGCCGGACAGGGCAATGAGCAGTTCTTC,CASAGQGNEQFF
NA,TRBJ2-7,TRBV4-2,NA,TGTGCCAGCAGCCAAGATATTCGCGAGCAGTACTTC,CASSQDIREQYF
NA,TRBJ2-3,TRBV6-4,NA,TGTGCCAGCAGTGTTTTAGCGGGCACAGATACGCAGTATTTT,CASSVLAGTDTQYF
NA,TRBJ2-2,TRBV7-8,NA,TGTGCCAGCAGCCCCCACACCGGGGAGCTGTTTTTT,CASSPHTGELFF
NA,TRBJ2-1,TRBV28,TRBD2,TGTGCCAGCAGTTTCCCCCCCCTAGCGGGTGGTAACAATGAGCAGTTCTTC,CASSFPPLAGGNNEQFF
NA,TRBJ2-1,TRBV7-9,NA,TGTGCCAGCAGCCCTATAGCTCTTGGTTATGAGCAGTTCTTC,CASSPIALGYEQFF
NA,TRBJ1-6,TRBV27,NA,TGTGCCAGCAGTTTATCAGGCAATTCACCCCTCCACTTT,CASSLSGNSPLHF
NA,TRBJ1-2,TRBV9,NA,TGTGCCAGCAGCGTAGAGGAGGGAAACTATGGCTACACCTTC,CASSVEEGNYGYTF
NA,TRBJ2-1,TRBV27,TRBD2,TGTGCCAGCAATCCAGGACTAGCTAATGAGCAGTTCTTC,CASNPGLANEQFF
NA,TRBJ1-5,TRBV15,NA,TGTGCCACCAGCAGAGTGGGGGTGTCTTCGGAGCCCCAGCATTTT,CATSRVGVSSEPQHF
once,TRBJ1-5,TRBV4-1,NA,TGCGCCAGCAGCCAAGATACGGCGAATCAGCCCCAGCATTTT,CASSQDTANQPQHF
NA,TRBJ2-7,TRBV29-1,NA,TGCAGCATCCGATCAGCCTACGAGCAGTACTTC,CSIRSAYEQYF
NA,TRBJ2-7,TRBV5-1,NA,TGCGCCAGCAGCGTGCCGGCGGCGTCCTACGAGCAGTACTTC,CASSVPAASYEQYF
NA,TRBJ2-1,TRBV4-2,TRBD2,TGTGCCAGCAGCCAAGATCCCCTAGCGGAAGCCTACAATGAGCAGTTCTTC,CASSQDPLAEAYNEQFF
NA,TRBJ2-7,TRBV27,NA,TGTGCCAGCAGTGTCGGCGGGTTTAACTACGAGCAGTACTTC,CASSVGGFNYEQYF
NA,TRBJ1-2,TRBV29-1,NA,TGCAGCGTTGATAGTTGGACAGTGGAGGCTTTTGGCTACACCTTC,CSVDSWTVEAFGYTF
NA,TRBJ1-1,TRBV7-6,NA,TGTGCCAGCAGCTTCGGTCAGGGGAACACTGAAGCTTTCTTT,CASSFGQGNTEAFF
NA,TRBJ1-5,TRBV29-1,TRBD1,TGCAGCGTTTCAGGGGGCGGTGGGGGAAGCAATCAGCCCCAGCATTTT,CSVSGGGGGSNQPQHF
NA,TRBJ1-5,TRBV10-3,TRBD1,TGTGCCATCAGAACAGGGGCTGGGCAGCCCCAGCATTTT,CAIRTGAGQPQHF
once,TRBJ1-2,TRBV13,NA,TGTGCCAGCAGCCCCTCTCCTATGAATGACTATGGCTACACCTTC,CASSPSPMNDYGYTF
NA,TRBJ2-1,TRBV19,NA,TGTGCCAGTAGTCCGGAGGACAGTTCTAGCTCCTACAATGAGCAGTTCTTC,CASSPEDSSSSYNEQFF
NA,TRBJ1-5,TRBV19,NA,TGTGCCAGCACGAATCAGCCCCAGCATTTT,CASTNQPQHF
NA,TRBJ2-7,TRBV5-1,NA,TGCGCCAGCAGCTCCTCCGACCTCCGGCCCTACGAGCAGTACTTC,CASSSSDLRPYEQYF
NA,TRBJ2-1,TRBV9,TRBD2,TGTGCCAGCAGCGTAGCGAGACTAGCGGGAGACCCCACGCCTTTCTACAATGAGCAGTTCTTC,CASSVARLAGDPTPFYNEQFF
NA,TRBJ2-7,TRBV6-5,NA,TGTGCCACCTCCGAGGCAAGTCAGTCCTACGAGCAGTACTTC,CATSEASQSYEQYF
NA,TRBJ2-1,TRBV5-1,TRBD2,TGCGCCAGCAGCTTGAGGAGCTGGGCGGGAGAAGGGTACAATGAGCAGTTCTTC,CASSLRSWAGEGYNEQFF
NA,TRBJ2-5,TRBV5-1,TRBD1,TGCGCCAGCAGCCCGGACATACAGGGGGCCGGTTTTATCCAAGAGACCCAGTACTTC,CASSPDIQGAGFIQETQYF
NA,TRBJ1-1,TRBV13,NA,TGTGCCAGCAGCCCACCCCGGGGGGTTGAAGCTTTCTTT,CASSPPRGVEAFF
NA,TRBJ1-2,TRBV6-1,TRBD1,TGTGCCAGCAGTGACATTTGGACAGGGGGCTCGTATGGCTACACCTTC,CASSDIWTGGSYGYTF
NA,TRBJ1-2,TRBV29-1,NA,TGCAGCGTTTCAGGAGGGTGGGGGGACAACTACTATGGCTACACCTTC,CSVSGGWGDNYYGYTF
NA,TRBJ1-1,TRBV4-1,NA,TGCGCCAGCAGCCAAGTTCGATTGAACGGAGCGAACACTGAAGCTTTCTTT,CASSQVRLNGANTEAFF
NA,TRBJ1-1,TRBV9,NA,TGTGCCAGCAGCGTAGGGGTTCCCAAAGCTGAAGCTTTCTTT,CASSVGVPKAEAFF